This is a list of T cell receptor beta chains from one sample in a study of regulatory T cells in long-lasting Graves disease. One entry per CDR3 protein results from TCRdb running MiXCR on the multiplex PCR reads. The profile shows 400,000 to 500,000 distinct CDR3 sequences, 11% to 15% of them singletons. The sample also formed part of further work on T cells in Graves' hyperthyroidism and ophthalmopathy.

Material: peripheral blood mononuclear cells (PBMCs), obtained at new diagnosis, from a patient treated with antithyroid drugs. The receptors derive from a woman in her fifties or sixties with Graves disease. Both conserved end residues are trimmed from each CDR3. Each record gives: D gene, J gene, V gene, CDR3 protein. The D gene is left open where the match is weak.

d_call: .
j_call: TRBJ1-5
v_call: TRBV6-9
cdr3_aa: ASSYRSGRSQPQH

d_call: .
j_call: TRBJ2-7
v_call: TRBV3-1
cdr3_aa: ASSQGKGSPYEQY

d_call: TRBD2
j_call: TRBJ2-3
v_call: TRBV29-1
cdr3_aa: SVQGGEEGTDTQY

d_call: TRBD2
j_call: TRBJ2-5
v_call: TRBV11-3
cdr3_aa: ASSVGLAETETQY

d_call: .
j_call: TRBJ2-1
v_call: TRBV5-4
cdr3_aa: ASSFNGPEGNEQF

d_call: .
j_call: TRBJ1-2
v_call: TRBV6-1
cdr3_aa: ASSGEPTSVYGYT

d_call: .
j_call: TRBJ1-1
v_call: TRBV28
cdr3_aa: VSSPPVGMPEAF

d_call: .
j_call: TRBJ2-5
v_call: TRBV29-1
cdr3_aa: SVEWGETQY

d_call: TRBD2
j_call: TRBJ2-3
v_call: TRBV20-1
cdr3_aa: SAKPGTSGSLGDTQY

d_call: TRBD1
j_call: TRBJ1-5
v_call: TRBV12-3/TRBV12-4
cdr3_aa: ASRWGTGRIGQPQH

d_call: TRBD1
j_call: TRBJ2-3
v_call: TRBV20-1
cdr3_aa: SARDRGLTDTQY

d_call: .
j_call: TRBJ2-1
v_call: TRBV5-1
cdr3_aa: ASSLEGSATYHEQF

d_call: TRBD2
j_call: TRBJ2-5
v_call: TRBV5-5
cdr3_aa: ASSKTSGSGETQY

d_call: TRBD2
j_call: TRBJ2-3
v_call: TRBV9
cdr3_aa: ASSVTSGGAPDTQY

d_call: TRBD2
j_call: TRBJ2-2
v_call: TRBV29-1
cdr3_aa: SVEDWAGDTGELF

d_call: TRBD1
j_call: TRBJ2-3
v_call: TRBV4-1
cdr3_aa: ASRRGGGRYVADTQY

d_call: .
j_call: TRBJ1-3
v_call: TRBV28
cdr3_aa: ASTHGGAGNTIY

d_call: .
j_call: TRBJ2-7
v_call: TRBV4-1
cdr3_aa: ASSQLGGGMPYEQY

d_call: .
j_call: TRBJ1-6
v_call: TRBV12-3/TRBV12-4
cdr3_aa: ASSPDSGNSPLH

d_call: TRBD2
j_call: TRBJ2-7
v_call: TRBV29-1
cdr3_aa: SVEEPTRLAGVNEQY

d_call: TRBD2
j_call: TRBJ2-7
v_call: TRBV5-1
cdr3_aa: ASSLSPSGSYEHC

d_call: .
j_call: TRBJ1-4
v_call: TRBV7-9
cdr3_aa: ASSSKGEKLF

d_call: .
j_call: TRBJ1-3
v_call: TRBV18
cdr3_aa: ASSAGGTFAFSGNTIY

d_call: .
j_call: TRBJ1-5
v_call: TRBV12-5
cdr3_aa: ASGLEDNQPQH

d_call: TRBD2
j_call: TRBJ2-1
v_call: TRBV20-1
cdr3_aa: SPRTLADNEQF

d_call: .
j_call: TRBJ2-1
v_call: TRBV18
cdr3_aa: ASSPTEGFNEQF

d_call: .
j_call: TRBJ2-7
v_call: TRBV29-1
cdr3_aa: SVSYLSRDAYEQY

d_call: TRBD1
j_call: TRBJ1-1
v_call: TRBV29-1
cdr3_aa: SVEGGQGDTEAF

d_call: TRBD2
j_call: TRBJ2-3
v_call: TRBV7-9
cdr3_aa: ASSWGLANTDTQY

d_call: TRBD2
j_call: TRBJ2-1
v_call: TRBV28
cdr3_aa: ASSSGRLAGGNEQF

d_call: .
j_call: TRBJ1-1
v_call: TRBV12-3/TRBV12-4
cdr3_aa: ASSQGSKEAF

d_call: .
j_call: TRBJ1-5
v_call: TRBV28
cdr3_aa: ASTLWALDSNQPQH

d_call: .
j_call: TRBJ2-1
v_call: TRBV5-5
cdr3_aa: ASSLTGRRAEQF

d_call: TRBD1
j_call: TRBJ2-1
v_call: TRBV5-5
cdr3_aa: ASSPSGGPHNEQF

d_call: TRBD1
j_call: TRBJ1-6
v_call: TRBV10-3
cdr3_aa: AITDGQDSPLH

d_call: TRBD2
j_call: TRBJ2-1
v_call: TRBV7-3
cdr3_aa: ASSPSTSGSYNEQF

d_call: .
j_call: TRBJ2-7
v_call: TRBV10-3
cdr3_aa: AISESGRVYHEQY

d_call: TRBD2
j_call: TRBJ2-3
v_call: TRBV30
cdr3_aa: AWSPGLAGVDTQY